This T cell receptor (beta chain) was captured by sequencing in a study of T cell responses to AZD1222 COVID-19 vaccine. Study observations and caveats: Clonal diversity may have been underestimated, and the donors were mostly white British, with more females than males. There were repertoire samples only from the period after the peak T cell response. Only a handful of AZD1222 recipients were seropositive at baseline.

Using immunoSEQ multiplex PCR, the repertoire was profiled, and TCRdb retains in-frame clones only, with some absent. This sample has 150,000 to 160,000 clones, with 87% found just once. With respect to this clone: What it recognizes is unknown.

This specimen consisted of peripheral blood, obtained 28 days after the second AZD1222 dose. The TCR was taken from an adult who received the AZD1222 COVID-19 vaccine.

CDR3 amino acids: CAWTPPDRYNEQFF. CDR3 bases: TGTGCCTGGACCCCCCCCGACAGGTACAATGAGCAGTTCTTC. The V and J genes are TRBV30 and TRBJ2-1; a possible D gene is TRBD1 (6 bases). This CDR3 spans 14 amino acids. The germline V gene has CDR1 GTSNPN and CDR2 SVGIG (reference sequence). V lost 4 bases and J lost 4, with 14 bases in between. The complete variable domain, with remaining parts taken from reference TRBV30 and TRBJ2-1, reads SQTIHQWPATLVQPVGSPLSLECTVEGTSNPNLYWYRQAAGRGLQLLFYSVGIGQISSEVPQNLSASRPQDRQFILSSKKLLLSDSGFYLCAWTPPDRYNEQFFGPGTRLTVL.